A single count supports the clone carrying this TCR beta chain. Through a sample-barcoded 5' primer and a J-beta primer mix, a second PCR was run for roughly 6 to 11 cycles. The authors tagged each cDNA molecule using a template-switch adaptor with 12 random nucleotides. TCRdb called the 5' RACE reads again in MiXCR, with one record for every CDR3 protein. The profile shows around 800,000 distinct CDR3 sequences, 62% of them singletons. This sample is drawn from a study of blood T cells in healthy people across ages. Background on the study: Through template switching, about one barcoded beta molecule was captured per two T cells, as measured in model experiments.

Sequences were obtained from blood. This clonotype was sampled from a man aged 25 to 45 in good health.

DNA for the CDR3: TGCAGTGCTCCTCCCGGGGAAACCTCCTACGGGCAGTACTTC. Translated: CSAPPGETSYGQYF. The chain links TRBV20-1 to TRBJ2-4; maybe TRBD2 (5 bases). The CDR3 consists of 14 residues. V shed 5 bases and J shed 13 bases, with 24 bases lying between them. The V gene's germline CDR1 is DFQATT and CDR2 SNEGSKA (reference sequence).